This TCR beta chain came from a study of CXCR3-negative and CXCR3-positive naive CD8 T cells. The libraries of TRB cDNA were prepared using 5' RACE with UMI labels. TCRdb re-called the 5' RACE reads and gives one entry per CDR3 protein, without DNA. Recorded for this sample: some 130,000 distinct CDR3 sequences. Germline CDR1 reads LNHDA; CDR2 reads SQIVND (reference sequence). The CDR3 loop spans 15 amino acids. CD45RO-CCR7+CD27+CD95- characterized naive CD8+ T cells. Study-wide points: CXCR3 levels fell partly with cryopreservation; most assays relied on fresh PBMCs. Researchers report that CXCR3-positive naive cells carry more hydrophobic TRB CDR3s than CXCR3-negative naive cells. Both naive subsets showed comparably high diversity, and memory CD8+ cells showed much lower diversity.

As concerns this clonotype: Its target is not known.

This clonotype was sampled from a human donor in good health. Some clones in this sample may be carry-over from other donors' samples. Sequenced material: naive CXCR3+ CD8+ T cells from blood. Subset described: CD45RO-CCR7+CD27+CD95- naive CD8+ T cells expressing CXCR3 (TNR3+). The gene calls are TRBV19 and TRBJ2-1. The CDR3 spells CASSIHKGPYNEQFF.